The entry that follows covers one T cell receptor delta chain sequence. This clone was observed a handful of times. Which antigen it targets is not known. TCRdb lists the protein of a much larger clone for this DNA, which differs at residue 7, so this is likely a read error; the protein given here is translated from the DNA itself. This record comes from a study of DNA immune sequencing with unique molecular identifiers (dated by TCRdb to 2020 to 2022). Looking at the study overall: Using immunomagnetic cell separation, gammadelta T cells were enriched from buffy coats, and the genomic DNA of these cells was sequenced. Fluorescence-activated cell sorting was used to enrich gammadelta T cells from PBMC of roughly nine healthy individuals. To compare enriched with non-enriched material, roughly 100 ng of enriched gammadelta T-cell DNA and around 1 ug of non-enriched PBMC DNA were sequenced. The study developed and validated an ultrasensitive DNA-based TRD repertoire sequencing method using PCR-introduced unique molecular identifiers. The method was validated on synthetic reference molecules and on blood samples from healthy individuals. All donors were healthy individuals, and approximately nine of the donors were profiled using sorted gammadelta T cells from peripheral blood. Here is what the overall study found, with its caveats: Among clonotypes in healthy donors, the most frequent TRD rearrangement was TRDV2 paired with TRDJ1. Novel TRD sequences not targeted by the primers cannot be detected by the primer-based approach. Variation in TRD repertoire diversity was observed between healthy donors, with several donors found to be highly oligoclonal, in that the top 5 clonotypes exceeded half of productive molecules.

To prepare the library, multiplex PCR was applied. A 32-plex assay with primers for all 8 TRDV and 4 TRDJ genes covering the CDR3 was used to amplify genomic DNA. During 2 to 3 cycles of barcoding PCR, a 12-nucleotide UMI was attached, and a second PCR using Illumina adapter primers followed. AMPure XP beads were used for library purification, and library quality was checked on a Fragment Analyzer with the HS NGS Fragment kit. An Illumina MiniSeq mid-output kit with roughly 18% PhiX and 150 cycles of paired-end reads was used for sequencing. The authors' pipeline ran thus. MIGEC version 1.2.9 was used to process reads, grouping reads by UMI and building error-corrected consensus sequences. For post-processing, modified scripts from VDJtools version 1.2.1 were used together with the tcR R package. Clone calls in TCRdb were regenerated from the public reads with CATT, after which identical DNA sequences shared one row. The V and J calls come from TCRdb's annotation, not from the publication. The sample data list 2,500 or so delta-chain clones, and 13% to 15% of these were observed just once. Around 20% of the sample is taken by the ten largest.

A distance of 10 bases separates the germline ends of V and J, which lose 0 bases and 0 bases respectively. Via the germline V gene, CDR1 is GEAIGNYY and CDR2 EKD. The cysteine opens and the phenylalanine closes a CDR3 of 15 amino acids. Here the CDR3 DNA is all that survives: 45 bases in frame from base 1. This receptor was identified in a human donor in good health. The sample comprised gamma-delta T cells from PBMCs. This chain joins TRDV2 to TRDJ1; no D gene can be assigned with confidence. The CDR3 here reads CACDTVVLHTDKLIF. The DNA reads as follows: TGTGCCTGTGACACCGTAGTGCTTCACACCGATAAACTCATCTTT.